The rows below give T cell receptor beta chains drawn from one sample of a study of CD8+ T cells in alopecia areata. Sequencing used immunoSEQ multiplex PCR; TCRdb keeps in-frame clones, though not all of them. The table lists approximately 180,000 clones, 60% of them singletons, with over 0.9% in the top ten. The specimen was CD4+ T cells sorted from blood, collected at week 24, from a patient treated with tofacitinib. These receptors were obtained from a human donor with alopecia areata. Each CDR3 is given with its conserved first and last residue. The D gene is left open where the match is weak. Where a row states a size, it is once, few, many or the class of an expanded clone; other rows omit it.

J	D	size	V	CDR3	DNA
TRBJ2-7	TRBD1	few	TRBV29-1	CSVDPGQVGQQYF	TGCAGCGTTGACCCGGGACAGGTCGGCCAGCAGTACTTC
TRBJ1-1	NA	NA	TRBV18	CASSPPGTVSRAFF	TGTGCCAGCTCACCCCCCGGGACCGTCTCTAGAGCTTTCTTT
TRBJ1-1	TRBD1	few	TRBV19	CASSMGQGAAPAFF	TGTGCCAGTAGTATGGGACAGGGGGCAGCGCCCGCTTTCTTT
TRBJ2-7	NA	NA	TRBV6-6	CASSLSGFLYEQYF	TGTGCCAGCAGTCTTTCAGGATTCCTTTACGAGCAGTACTTC
TRBJ1-1	NA	NA	TRBV5-1	CASSSTSGGPEAFF	TGCGCCAGCAGCTCCACTTCCGGGGGACCTGAAGCTTTCTTT
TRBJ2-7	NA	NA	TRBV18	CASSQTSLSSYEQYF	TGTGCCAGCTCACAAACTAGCCTGAGCTCCTACGAGCAGTACTTC
TRBJ2-5	NA	NA	TRBV5-1	CASSRTDQETQYF	TGCGCCAGCAGCCGGACAGACCAAGAGACCCAGTACTTC
TRBJ2-5	NA	NA	TRBV23-1	CASSQSEGQTQYF	TGCGCCAGCAGTCAATCGGAGGGGCAGACCCAGTACTTC
TRBJ2-7	NA	once	TRBV12-5	CASGLVGLAGDIVKSYEQYF	TGTGCTAGTGGTTTGGTCGGTCTGGCAGGGGACATCGTAAAGTCCTACGAGCAGTACTTC
TRBJ1-2	NA	NA	TRBV6-5	CASSLTGGSIYGYTF	TGTGCCAGCAGTTTAACGGGGGGCAGCATCTATGGCTACACCTTC